The sequence of this T cell receptor beta chain was determined in a study of cytomegalovirus exposure and HLA in healthy donors. Germline CDR1 LNHNV, CDR2 YYDKDF (reference sequence). This CDR3 has 15 amino acids. V dropped 0 bases and J dropped 3; count of bases not matched to a gene: 2. PCR employed 60 Vbeta and 13 Jbeta primers. The protocol was immunoSEQ multiplex PCR, while the TCRdb copy is restricted to in-frame clones and leaves out a portion. Here the sample spans 150,000 to 200,000 clones, around 69% being singletons. The source is a woman aged 25 to 39 in good health and CMV-seronegative. The chain joins TRBV15 to TRBJ2-7, with TRBD2 identical over 10 bases. Sequencing used PBMCs. CDR3 protein: CATSRDGTSDYEQYF. The CDR3 DNA reads TGTGCCACCAGCAGAGATGGGACTAGCGACTACGAGCAGTACTTC.